This paragraph covers one T cell receptor (beta chain) sequence. Its specificity is unknown. The source of the sample is a study of type 1 regulatory T cells. MiXCR was run by TCRdb on the reads, yielding one entry per CDR3 protein. Found here are about 65,000 distinct CDR3 sequences, roughly 50% of them singletons; the top ten hold 2% to 2.5%. V lost 3 bases and J 4 bases, leaving 6 bases between the germline ends. The CDR3 has 12 amino acids. Germline values: CDR1 LGHDT, CDR2 YNNKEL (reference sequence). This receptor was identified in a human donor in good health. Input material: cultured non-Tr1 T cells, either the whole culture or a sorted T cell fraction (not recorded which). The chain couples TRBV3-1 to TRBJ1-2; D unresolved. The DNA of the CDR3 is TGTGCCAGCAGCCAGAGCCCCTATGGCTACACCTTC. Protein sequence: CASSQSPYGYTF.